This T cell receptor (beta chain) comes out of a study of blood T cell repertoires in COVID-19. The V gene's germline CDR1 is SGHNT and CDR2 YENEEA. The length of the CDR3 is 16 residues. V lost 1 base, J lost 2 bases, and 6 bases stayed unmatched. Seattle's cohort entered during active infection and was followed longitudinally. TCRdb keeps only in-frame clones here, not all; method: immunoSEQ multiplex PCR. Altogether around 38,000 clones are present, roughly 87% being singletons, with the ten largest covering roughly 4.8%. Sequences were obtained from peripheral blood. The chain uses TRBV11-3 and TRBJ2-3, with 7 bases identical to TRBD2. The TCR sequence derives from a man in his fifties or sixties with COVID-19, enrolled during active disease. The CDR3 coding sequence is TGTGCCAGCAGCTTAGGCGGGGGTTCCGTCACAGATACGCAGTATTTT. The encoded protein is CASSLGGGSVTDTQYF.